A selection of T cell receptor beta chains follows, all from one sample in a study of T cell responses to AZD1222 COVID-19 vaccine. Using immunoSEQ multiplex PCR, the repertoire was profiled, and TCRdb retains in-frame clones only, with some absent. The sample contains over 150,000 clones, roughly 88% of which appear only once. This sample comprised peripheral blood, obtained 28 days after the second AZD1222 dose. These receptors originate from an adult who received the AZD1222 COVID-19 vaccine. Each CDR3 is given with its conserved first and last residue. A D gene is named only where the DNA matches it firmly. Clone size appears in some rows only: once, few, many, or a class for an expanded clone.

v_gene	abundance	j_gene	d_gene	CDR3nt	CDR3aa
TRBV19	-	TRBJ2-7	-	TGTGCCAGTAGTATCCGCGGGACCACTTCGTCCGAGCAGTACTTC	CASSIRGTTSSEQYF
TRBV6-2/TRBV6-3	-	TRBJ2-5	TRBD1	TGTGCCAGCAGTTACTCTCCTTTTGCGACAGGGGTACAAGAGACCCAGTACTTC	CASSYSPFATGVQETQYF
TRBV5-5	-	TRBJ2-3	TRBD2	TGTGCCAGCAGCGCACCTTTACTAGCGGGGGCCGGAGATACGCAGTATTTT	CASSAPLLAGAGDTQYF
TRBV7-6	-	TRBJ1-1	TRBD1	TGTGCCAGCAGCTTGACAGGGGTGAACACTGAAGCTTTCTTT	CASSLTGVNTEAFF
TRBV3-1/TRBV3-2	-	TRBJ1-4	-	TGTGCCAGCAGCCAAGAGGCCGCAACTAATGAAAAACTGTTTTTT	CASSQEAATNEKLFF
TRBV9	-	TRBJ2-5	TRBD2	TGTGCCAGCAGCTTAAGGGGACTACCTAAAGAGACCCAGTACTTC	CASSLRGLPKETQYF
TRBV7-9	-	TRBJ2-6	-	TGTGCCAGCAGCTTAGGAGACAGATTCTCTGGGGCCAACGTCCTGACTTTC	CASSLGDRFSGANVLTF
TRBV3-1/TRBV3-2	-	TRBJ2-7	-	TGTGCCAGCAGCCACATCCCTTCGGAGCAGTACTTC	CASSHIPSEQYF
TRBV6-5	-	TRBJ1-2	-	TGTGCCAGCAGTTACTCGTCCAACTATGGCTACACCTTC	CASSYSSNYGYTF
TRBV29-1	-	TRBJ2-1	-	TGCAGCGTCCTCCTGATGGCAAGCTACAATGAGCAGTTCTTC	CSVLLMASYNEQFF
TRBV19	-	TRBJ1-6	TRBD1	TGTGCCAGTCGAAGAGGGGGCGGGAGCTCCTATAATTCACCCCTCCACTTT	CASRRGGGSSYNSPLHF
TRBV5-1	-	TRBJ2-1	-	TGCGCCAGCAGCCCCGGGGTTGTGGGGGTCTACAATGAGCAGTTCTTC	CASSPGVVGVYNEQFF
TRBV5-8	-	TRBJ1-2	TRBD1	TGTGCCAGCAGCCCAGGGACAGGGGCCGACTGGGGCTATGGCTACACCTTC	CASSPGTGADWGYGYTF
TRBV19	-	TRBJ1-1	-	TGTGCCAGTAGTTCGACAGGAGGGATGAACACTGAAGCTTTCTTT	CASSSTGGMNTEAFF
TRBV11-3	-	TRBJ1-6	-	TGTGCCAGCAGCTTAGAGGGTGATTCACCCCTCCACTTT	CASSLEGDSPLHF
TRBV5-1	-	TRBJ2-1	TRBD1	TGCGCCAGCAGCTCGCGACAGGGGTACAATGAGCAGTTCTTC	CASSSRQGYNEQFF
TRBV20-1	-	TRBJ2-5	TRBD2	TGCAGTGCTAGTCTAGCGGGTTCGACAGAGACCCAGTACTTC	CSASLAGSTETQYF
TRBV2	-	TRBJ2-7	-	TGTGCCAGCAGTGAAAATTCGCACGAGCAGTACTTC	CASSENSHEQYF
TRBV2	-	TRBJ1-2	TRBD1	TGTGCCAGCAGTACGACAGGGGGCGCGGGCTATGGCTACACCTTC	CASSTTGGAGYGYTF
TRBV4-2	-	TRBJ2-5	TRBD2	TGTACCAGCAGTCGGACTAGCGGGGAAGAGACCCAGTACTTC	CTSSRTSGEETQYF
TRBV5-1	-	TRBJ2-2	TRBD2	TGCGCCAGCAATCCAGCGGGGGGGCTACCGAACACCGGGGAGCTGTTTTTT	CASNPAGGLPNTGELFF
TRBV5-1	-	TRBJ1-2	-	TGCGCCAGCAGCTCCGGACGGACCCTTGGCTATGGCTACACCTTC	CASSSGRTLGYGYTF
TRBV28	-	TRBJ1-1	-	TGTGCCAGCAGTTTAATTGCAGATTGGAACACTGAAGCTTTCTTT	CASSLIADWNTEAFF
TRBV14	few	TRBJ2-7	-	TGTGCCAGCAGCCAAACGGCGCCACAGTACTTC	CASSQTAPQYF
TRBV30	-	TRBJ2-1	-	TGTGCCTTTGTACCCGTGGGTTACTACAATGAGCAGTTCTTC	CAFVPVGYYNEQFF
TRBV12-3/TRBV12-4	-	TRBJ2-7	-	TGTGCCAGCAGTTTAGGGGTCCCCTACGAGCAGTACTTC	CASSLGVPYEQYF
TRBV2	-	TRBJ1-2	-	TGTGCCAGCAGTGGGACGGCAGACAATGGCTACACCTTC	CASSGTADNGYTF
TRBV2	-	TRBJ1-1	-	TGTGCCAGCAGTCTCAGGGCGGTGTCGGGCACTGAAGCTTTCTTT	CASSLRAVSGTEAFF
TRBV9	-	TRBJ2-7	-	TGTGCCAGCAGCCCCCGGGGGGCAAGCTCCTACGAGCAGTACTTC	CASSPRGASSYEQYF
TRBV7-9	-	TRBJ2-3	-	TGTGCCAGCAGCTACGGGTTCGCGACAGATACGCAGTATTTT	CASSYGFATDTQYF
TRBV7-2	once	TRBJ2-2	TRBD2	TGTGCCAGCAGCTGGGGACTAGCGGGGTACGCGAACACCGGGGAGCTGTTTTTT	CASSWGLAGYANTGELFF
TRBV25-1	few	TRBJ1-2	-	TGTGCCAGCGATATGGGGGCGGGCCGGGGCTACACCTTC	CASDMGAGRGYTF
TRBV20-1	-	TRBJ1-2	-	TGCAGTGCTAGTGGGGGACGGACTTCAAACCTGGATGGCTACACCTTC	CSASGGRTSNLDGYTF
TRBV6-2/TRBV6-3	-	TRBJ1-2	-	TGTGCCAGCAGTTACACGATTAACTATGGCTACACCTTC	CASSYTINYGYTF
TRBV28	once	TRBJ2-2	-	TGTGCCAGCAGTTCCGGACAGTTTCTGAACACCGGGGAGCTGTTTTTT	CASSSGQFLNTGELFF
TRBV6-2/TRBV6-3	-	TRBJ1-1	-	TGTGCCAGCAGTGCCCAACGGGCGAACACTGAAGCTTTCTTT	CASSAQRANTEAFF
TRBV7-9	-	TRBJ2-7	TRBD1	TGTGCCAGCAGCTACGGGACAGCCTACGAGCAGTACTTC	CASSYGTAYEQYF
TRBV9	-	TRBJ2-3	TRBD2	TGTGCCAGCAGCGATAGCGGGGTGGGCACAGATACGCAGTATTTT	CASSDSGVGTDTQYF
TRBV9	-	TRBJ2-1	TRBD2	TGTGCCAGCAGCGGAACCGGGGCGCGGGGGGGCCTTTCCTACAATGAGCAGTTCTTC	CASSGTGARGGLSYNEQFF
TRBV5-6	-	TRBJ2-3	-	TGTGCCAGCAGCTTGGGGGGGACAGATACGCAGTATTTT	CASSLGGTDTQYF
TRBV6-5	-	TRBJ2-7	-	TGTGCCAGCAGGCGGGACAGCACAACTTCCTACGAGCAGTACTTC	CASRRDSTTSYEQYF
TRBV5-1	-	TRBJ2-2	-	TGCGCCAGCAGCTGGGCCGCACCCGGGGAGCTGTTTTTT	CASSWAAPGELFF
TRBV5-4	-	TRBJ2-5	TRBD1	TGTGCCAGCAGCTTGGGACAGGGTCATTCTTCGGAGACCCAGTACTTC	CASSLGQGHSSETQYF
TRBV27	-	TRBJ2-1	-	TGTGCCAGCAGTTTCCAACGGACAAGACCCAATGAGCAGTTCTTC	CASSFQRTRPNEQFF
TRBV7-9	-	TRBJ1-6	TRBD1	TGTGCCAGCAGCTTAGGGACAGGAGTTGGCTCACCCCTCCACTTT	CASSLGTGVGSPLHF
TRBV19	-	TRBJ1-2	-	TGTGCCAGTAACCCCCTCCGCGGGGGCTATGGCTACACCTTC	CASNPLRGGYGYTF
TRBV28	-	TRBJ1-1	-	TGTGCCAGCATCGTACAGGGAGGGACTGAAGCTTTCTTT	CASIVQGGTEAFF
TRBV4-2	-	TRBJ1-1	-	TGTGCCAGCAGCCAACTTCACCTGAGTGAAGCTTTCTTT	CASSQLHLSEAFF
TRBV9	-	TRBJ1-3	-	TGTGCCAGCAGCGTAGGAACAGTTGGAAACACCATATATTTT	CASSVGTVGNTIYF
TRBV6-2/TRBV6-3	-	TRBJ2-5	-	TGTGCCAGCAGGCCTACAGCCGTGGAGACCCAGTACTTC	CASRPTAVETQYF
TRBV7-3	-	TRBJ2-1	TRBD2	TGTGCCAGCAGCTTAGATGCGGGGGGGCCCAATGAGCAGTTCTTC	CASSLDAGGPNEQFF
TRBV18	once	TRBJ1-1	-	TGTGCCAGCTCACCGAATAGACCGGGGGGCGGGACTGAAGCTTTCTTT	CASSPNRPGGGTEAFF
TRBV27	few	TRBJ1-4	-	TGTGCCAGCAGTTCTATCCTCACGGGGGAAAAACTGTTTTTT	CASSSILTGEKLFF
TRBV11-2	-	TRBJ2-6	-	TGTGCCAGCAGCTTAAGGCACACAGGGTCCTTCTCTGGGGCCAACGTCCTGACTTTC	CASSLRHTGSFSGANVLTF